The T cell receptor beta chain described here comes from a study of blood T cells in healthy people across ages. V shed 8 bases and J 4 bases; nucleotides not matched to a gene: 10. The length of the CDR3 is 14 residues. Germline CDR1 MDHEN, CDR2 SYDVKM. Study-wide results and caveats: Aged donors had fewer naive CD4+ cells and lower diversity than long-lived donors.

A second PCR, run for roughly 7 to 12 cycles, used a sample-barcoded 5' primer plus a J-beta primer mix. TCRdb analysed the 5' RACE reads with MiXCR anew, one entry per CDR3 protein. The sample lists around 800,000 distinct CDR3 sequences; 40% to 50% were seen once. With regard to this clonotype: Its matching antigen is unknown.

The receptor was derived from a man aged 60 to 69 in good health. The gene calls are TRBV28 and TRBJ2-7; 8 nucleotides align to TRBD2. Sequenced material: blood. The CDR3 sequence: CASGRPGLGYEQYF. The CDR3 DNA is TGTGCCAGCGGCCGACCGGGACTAGGTTACGAGCAGTACTTC.